A selection of T cell receptor beta chains follows, all from one sample in a study of graft-versus-host responses after intestinal transplantation. Assay: immunoSEQ multiplex PCR; the TCRdb copy retains only in-frame clones and omits some. The data show around 49,000 clones, more than 80% seen once. No antigens are known for them. The input for sequencing was unstimulated CD4+ T cells sorted from spleen or lymph node cells, taken before transplant. The receptor set was obtained from a human donor who was the organ donor for an intestinal transplant. The CDR3 runs from the conserved cysteine through the conserved F or W. Size is stated for part of the rows, as once, few or many counts, or as a class when the clone is expanded.

.	TRBV7-2	TRBJ2-7	CASSLDSGRNEQYF
.	TRBV28	TRBJ2-7	CASKVFGGGWFGQYF
.	TRBV19	TRBJ2-5	CASSSLAGEETQYF
.	TRBV28	TRBJ2-1	CASSSLFGTAEQIRLYNEQFF
.	TRBV25-1	TRBJ2-7	CASSDRPYEQYF
.	TRBV23-1	TRBJ2-4	CASTRTGWETKNIQYF
.	TRBV5-1	TRBJ2-3	CASSLGPMRGDTQYF
.	TRBV7-2	TRBJ1-1	CASSSDSSWSTEAFF
.	TRBV2	TRBJ1-1	CASQDYREAAEAFF
.	TRBV27	TRBJ2-3	CASKVGAGGTDTQYF
.	TRBV18	TRBJ2-5	CASSPRRRTVQETQYF
.	TRBV7-3	TRBJ1-2	CASSLGQGGGYTF
.	TRBV5-4	TRBJ2-1	CASSLAGQGGNNEQFF
.	TRBV18	TRBJ2-7	CASSFSRDRAYEQYF
.	TRBV14	TRBJ2-1	CASSQGTAPYNEQFF
.	TRBV5-1	TRBJ2-3	CASSSRDRGWDTQYF
.	TRBV19	TRBJ2-3	CASSMGQGVIDTQYF
.	TRBV14	TRBJ2-1	CASSPNRLALYNEQFF
once	TRBV9	TRBJ2-3	CASRPRGTSTDTQYF
.	TRBV5-1	TRBJ1-2	CASSLGGGGPVF
.	TRBV28	TRBJ1-3	CASSPGQGPRGTIYF
.	TRBV28	TRBJ1-3	CASSIFGRTIYF